The clone carrying this TCR beta chain was seen a handful of times. The CDR3 is made up of 15 amino acids. The ends lost 3 bases at V and 0 bases at J; junction bases unmatched: 2. The V gene's germline CDR1 is ENHRY and CDR2 SYGVKD. These data come from a study of molecular identifiers for immune sequencing clone quantification. Both previously described methods and listed TCR primers were employed to make bulk TCR libraries. TCRdb re-called the PCR reads with MiXCR, one entry per CDR3 protein. This table has approximately 500,000 distinct CDR3 sequences, under 30% appearing once. This TCR derives from a human donor in good health. Some libraries in this study had Jurkat cell RNA spiked in. The chain is built from TRBV10-3 and TRBJ2-1; 7 bases are shared with TRBD2. Material for sequencing was naive CD8+ T cells from blood, with Jurkat cell RNA spiked in. Subset here: FACS-sorted CD8+CD4-CCR7+CD45RA+ naive T cells. The CDR3 DNA sequence: TGTGCCATCAGTGACGGGGGGAGCTCCTACAATGAGCAGTTCTTC. Its translation is CAISDGGSSYNEQFF.